Listed here are 17 T cell receptor beta chains from one sample, sequenced in a study of T cells in Graves' hyperthyroidism and ophthalmopathy. RNA transcripts gave rise to amplified TCR beta CDR3 regions. Researchers ran a first-round RT-PCR on the TCR CDR3 using the HTBI primer set. One entry per CDR3 protein results from TCRdb running MiXCR on the multiplex PCR reads. This sample has 270,000 or so distinct CDR3 sequences, with about 25% found just once. Input material: blood. These receptors originate from a man aged 40-50 years with Graves' hyperthyroidism that later progressed to Graves' ophthalmopathy.

In its sample, this clonotype was seen many times. This chain joins TRBV6-5 and TRBJ2-7; D is perhaps TRBD1 (5 bases). The CDR3 consists of 13 residues. Germline V gene lookup returns CDR1 MNHEY and CDR2 SVGAGI. Deletions cut 4 bases from V and 6 bases from J, with 13 bases between. The CDR3 coding sequence is TGTGCCAGCAGTTTTGACAGTGTTGGCGAGCAGTACTTC. This gives the protein CASSFDSVGEQYF.

This clonotype was picked up many times. V usage is TRBV7-3 and J usage is TRBJ1-3, with D perhaps TRBD1 (5 bases). The CDR3 contains 16 residues. Per germline, CDR1 SGHTA and CDR2 FQGTGA. V dropped 5 bases and J dropped 4 bases, with 18 bases sitting between them. The chain's CDR3 is CASSGGRHPPGNTIYF. The DNA of the CDR3 is TGTGCCAGCAGCGGGGGACGCCACCCACCCGGAAACACCATATATTTT. Full variable domain (missing parts from reference TRBV7-3 and TRBJ1-3): GAGVSQTPSNKVTEKGKYVELRCDPISGHTALYWYRQSLGQGPEFLIYFQGTGAADDSGLPNDRFFAVRPEGSVSTLKIQRTERGDSAVYLCASSGGRHPPGNTIYFGEGSWLTVV.

This clonotype has at least ten counts. This sequence joins TRBV6-1 and TRBJ1-2; the D gene is possibly TRBD1 (6 bases). The germline V and J ends were trimmed by 4 bases and 4 bases, with 22 bases remaining between them. CDR1 and CDR2 from the germline V gene are MNHNS and SASEGT. This CDR3 comprises 17 residues. The CDR3 DNA follows: TGTGCCAGCAGTGTTCGGTACAGGGAAGTTATTGGCTATGGCTACACCTTC. As protein: CASSVRYREVIGYGYTF.

This clonotype has only a few counts. This chain links TRBV18 with TRBJ1-3; D unclear. V lost 3 bases, J lost 0 bases, and 21 bases lay in between. Germline assignment: CDR1 KGHSH and CDR2 LQKENI. CDR3 length equals 19 residues. The DNA of the CDR3 is TGTGCCAGCTCACCGAATCGACTGGGGTACTTCAGCTCTGGAAACACCATATATTTT. Its protein product is CASSPNRLGYFSSGNTIYF. Filled out from reference TRBV18 and TRBJ1-3, the complete variable domain reads NAGVMQNPRHLVRRRGQEARLRCSPMKGHSHVYWYRQLPEEGLKFMVYLQKENIIDESGMPKERFSAEFPKEGPSILRIQQVVRGDSAAYFCASSPNRLGYFSSGNTIYFGEGSWLTVV.

There are many counts of this clonotype. V is TRBV6-2 or TRBV6-3 and J is TRBJ1-1; D may be TRBD1 (6 bases). V lost 2 bases to trimming and J lost 1 base, with 11 bases between them. Germline CDR1 reads MNHEY; CDR2 reads SVGEGT. The CDR3 length is 15 residues. This CDR3 is CASSYPGTQNTEAFF. CDR3 DNA sequence: TGTGCCAGCAGTTACCCCGGGACACAGAACACTGAAGCTTTCTTT.

This clonotype was recorded many times. Germline is not matched at one junction end, which may reflect a read error. The chain carries TRBV18 and TRBJ2-6; D remains unclear. Germline loops: CDR1 KGHSH, CDR2 LQKENI. The CDR3 sequence is 17 residues long. This chain's CDR3 is CAGSPPMRKPGANVLTF. CDR3 DNA sequence: TGTGCCGGCTCACCACCGATGAGGAAACCTGGGGCCAACGTCCTGACTTTC.

This clonotype was observed many times. The V call is TRBV6-1, the J call TRBJ2-7; 8 bases match TRBD2. The V segment lost 2 bases and the J segment 4 bases; nucleotides outside the gene matches: 10. CDR3 length: 16 residues. Germline V CDR1 and CDR2: MNHNS, SASEGT. The CDR3 DNA reads as TGTGCCAGCAGTGAATTGGCTAGCGGGCCGAGTTACGAGCAGTACTTC. This gives the protein CASSELASGPSYEQYF.

This clonotype was counted many times. A junction boundary mismatches the germline segment, possibly from a read error. The chain recombines TRBV6-2 or TRBV6-3 with TRBJ2-4, with D unresolved. The CDR3 has 16 residues. The germline V gene encodes CDR1 MNHEY and CDR2 SVGEGT. The CDR3 DNA reads as TGTGCCGGCAGCTTACCATCCGGGCTAGCCAAAAACATTCAGTACTTC. Residues: CAGSLPSGLAKNIQYF.

The chain employs TRBV7-9 and TRBJ2-7; 7 nucleotides match TRBD2. With 7 bases clipped from V and 2 bases from J, the junction kept 5 bases outside the gene matches. The length of the CDR3 is 13 residues. Per the germline V gene, CDR1 is SEHNR and CDR2 is FQNEAQ (reference sequence). The CDR3: CASTKAGPYEQYF. CDR3 nucleotides: TGTGCCAGCACTAAAGCGGGGCCCTACGAGCAGTACTTC.

Ten or more counts support this clonotype. The chain combines TRBV20-1 with TRBJ2-7, with D perhaps TRBD1 or TRBD2 (5 bases each). V shed 5 bases and J shed 3 bases, with 14 bases lying between them. Germline CDR1 and CDR2: DFQATT and SNEGSKA (reference sequence). This CDR3 contains 13 residues. CDR3 bases: TGCAGTGCTTATCTCCCTGGGGGCTACGAGCAGTACTTC. As protein: CSAYLPGGYEQYF.

The chain employs TRBV18 and TRBJ2-6; D may match TRBD1 or TRBD2 (5 bases each). V lost 1 base to trimming and J lost 4 bases, with 20 bases between them. This CDR3 has 19 amino acids. Looked up from germline, CDR1 is KGHSH and CDR2 is LQKENI. The CDR3 DNA follows: TGTGCCAGCTCACCACTGGGCCCCATGAGGGGAACCGGGGCCAACGTCCTGACTTTC. Its protein is CASSPLGPMRGTGANVLTF.

In its sample, this clonotype was seen many times. J is TRBJ2-7 and V is TRBV28; 10 nucleotides line up with TRBD1. V shed 5 bases, J shed 3 bases, and the junction held 7 bases outside the gene matches. The CDR3 consists of 15 residues. Germline V lookup: CDR1 MDHEN, CDR2 SYDVKM. The CDR3 here is CASSPGTGDFYEQYF. CDR3 DNA sequence: TGTGCCAGCAGTCCCGGGACAGGGGACTTCTACGAGCAGTACTTC.

In its sample, this clonotype was seen many times. The genes are TRBV20-1 and TRBJ1-2; no clear D. V was shortened by 2 bases and J by 1 base, with 17 bases between the two germline ends. This CDR3 is built from 16 residues. Germline V gene data show CDR1 as DFQATT and CDR2 as SNEGSKA (reference sequence). CDR3 coding DNA: TGCAGTGCTAGACAGCTCCCATCATCCTTTAACTATGGCTACACCTTC. It encodes CSARQLPSSFNYGYTF.

This clonotype was detected many times. This rearrangement joins TRBV29-1 to TRBJ2-7; 8 bases agree with TRBD2. The CDR3 covers 13 residues. The V gene's germline CDR1 is SQVTM and CDR2 ANQGSEA. J was trimmed by 2 bases and V by 7 bases; bases with no gene match: 7. DNA for the CDR3: TGCAGCGCCGGGACTAGGGATACCTACGAGCAGTACTTC. Protein: CSAGTRDTYEQYF.

Many counts were recorded for this clonotype. The rearrangement links TRBV6-2 or TRBV6-3 to TRBJ2-5; no clear D. The V gene lost 4 bases and the J gene lost 5 bases, with 8 bases spanning the gap. Germline V CDR1 and CDR2: MNHEY, SVGEGT. The CDR3 has 12 residues. CDR3 DNA: TGTGCCAGCAGTTCGGATCGTGAGACCCAGTACTTC. This translates into CASSSDRETQYF.

The table lists this clonotype with many counts. A read error may account for a junction end that differs from germline. The rearrangement joins TRBV2 to TRBJ2-5; 12 nucleotides agree with TRBD2. The CDR3 totals 15 residues. CDR1 SNHLY and CDR2 FYNNEI come from the germline V gene. The CDR3 DNA reads TGTGCCAGCAGTTCGCTAGCGGGAGGGCAAGAGGCCCAGTACTTC. The encoded protein is CASSSLAGGQEAQYF.

This clonotype was counted many times. The CDR3 DNA sequence: TGTGCCACCAGTGATTTCAAGACCCAGTACTTC. Encoded protein: CATSDFKTQYF. The chain employs TRBV24-1 and TRBJ2-5; D unclear. The CDR3 loop spans 11 amino acids. Trimming pared 1 base from V and 6 bases from J, leaving 2 bases between. Germline V lookup: CDR1 KGHDR, CDR2 SFDVKD.